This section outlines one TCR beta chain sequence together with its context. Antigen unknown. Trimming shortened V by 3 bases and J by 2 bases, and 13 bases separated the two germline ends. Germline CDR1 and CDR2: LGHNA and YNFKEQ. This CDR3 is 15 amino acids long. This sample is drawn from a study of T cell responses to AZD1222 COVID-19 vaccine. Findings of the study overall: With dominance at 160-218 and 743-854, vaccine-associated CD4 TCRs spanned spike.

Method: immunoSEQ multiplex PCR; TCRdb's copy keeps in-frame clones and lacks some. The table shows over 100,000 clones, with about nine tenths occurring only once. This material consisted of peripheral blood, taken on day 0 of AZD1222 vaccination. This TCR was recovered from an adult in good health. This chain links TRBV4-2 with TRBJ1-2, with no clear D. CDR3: CASSQLVDSNYGYTF. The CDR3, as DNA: TGTGCCAGCAGCCAGCTCGTAGACTCCAACTATGGCTACACCTTC.